These 18 T cell receptor beta chains were all obtained from the same sample, sequenced in a study of STAT5B mutations in CD4+ large granular lymphocyte leukemia. Produced via immunoSEQ multiplex PCR; TCRdb's table is partial and in-frame only. In the table there are roughly 30,000 clones, around 85% of which are singletons. The sequenced sample was CD4+ T cells from blood buffy coats. All receptors derive from a human donor in good health.

As regards this clone: The junction shows a germline mismatch at one end, possibly a read error. The gene calls are TRBV6-5 and TRBJ2-3; D is perhaps TRBD1 (6 bases). CDR3 length: 13 amino acids. Germline V CDR1 and CDR2: MNHEY, SVGAGI. The CDR3 DNA is TGTGCCAGCAGTTACAGGGACACATATACGCAGTATTTT. Translated: CASSYRDTYTQYF.

The CDR3 DNA follows: TGTGCCAGCAGCGTAGTGAGCGGGGGATACAATGAGCAGTTCTTC. Translating it yields CASSVVSGGYNEQFF. The chain links TRBV9 to TRBJ2-1, with 8 bases fitting TRBD2. CDR3 length: 15 amino acids. Trimming took 0 bases from V and 4 from J; bases not matched to a gene: 3. Germline V gene sequence: CDR1 SGDLS, CDR2 YYNGEE.

The V gene is TRBV2, the J gene TRBJ2-3; 7 nucleotides line up with TRBD1. J gave up 0 bases and V 10 bases, and 10 bases lay outside the gene matches. CDR1 is SNHLY and CDR2 is FYNNEI in the germline V gene. The CDR3 loop spans 15 amino acids. The CDR3 here is CAKRQGPGSTDTQYF. The CDR3 region has the DNA TGTGCCAAACGACAGGGCCCAGGTAGCACAGATACGCAGTATTTT. The complete variable domain, with remaining parts taken from reference TRBV2 and TRBJ2-3, reads EPEVTQTPSHQVTQMGQEVILRCVPISNHLYFYWYRQILGQKVEFLVSFYNNEISEKSEIFDDQFSVERPDGSNFTLKIRSTKLEDSAMYFCAKRQGPGSTDTQYFGPGTRLTVL.

The chain combines TRBV27 with TRBJ1-4; the match to TRBD1 covers 9 bases. The CDR3 is 15 amino acids. CDR1 is MNHEY and CDR2 is SMNVEV in the germline V gene (reference sequence). V trimming: 4 bases; J trimming: 4 bases; junction bases outside the gene matches: 4. The CDR3: CASSSPGQGNEKLFF. The CDR3 nucleotides read TGTGCCAGCAGTTCCCCGGGACAGGGTAATGAAAAACTGTTTTTT.

This chain uses TRBV7-6 with TRBJ2-1; 12 nucleotides line up with TRBD2. Germline V gives CDR1 SGHVS, CDR2 FNYEAQ. This CDR3 is built from 16 residues. After removal of 5 bases from V and 4 bases from J, the junction contained 6 bases not matched to a gene. The CDR3 DNA reads TGTGCCAGCAGCCCCACTAGCGGGGGGACTTACAATGAGCAGTTCTTC. Encoded protein: CASSPTSGGTYNEQFF.

A few counts support this clone. The chain joins TRBV7-6 to TRBJ1-4; D unresolved. Trimming shortened V by 1 base and J by 14 bases, and 14 bases separated the two germline ends. Germline CDR1 and CDR2: SGHVS and FNYEAQ. The CDR3 contains 13 residues. This CDR3 is CASSLVARESLFF. The CDR3 DNA reads TGTGCCAGCAGCTTAGTAGCGAGGGAGAGTCTGTTTTTT.

The sample holds one count of this clone. V is TRBV6-6 and J is TRBJ2-6; weak D call: TRBD1 (5 bases). Germline V gene lookup returns CDR1 MNHNY and CDR2 SVGAGI (reference sequence). V shed 6 bases and J shed 0 bases, with 12 bases lying between them. The CDR3 extends over 16 amino acids. CDR3 in amino acids: CASSPTGASGANVLTF. For the CDR3, the DNA is TGTGCCAGCAGCCCCACAGGAGCCTCTGGGGCCAACGTCCTGACTTTC.

The V gene is TRBV7-2, the J gene TRBJ2-7, with 8 bases matching TRBD1. This CDR3 has 14 residues. After removal of 5 bases from V and 2 bases from J, the junction contained 5 bases not matched to a gene. Germline-derived CDR1 and CDR2 are SGHTA and FQGNSA. The chain's CDR3 is CASSPGQGTYEQYV. The CDR3 nucleotides are TGTGCCAGCAGCCCCGGACAGGGTACCTACGAGCAGTACGTC.

This chain joins TRBV7-2 and TRBJ1-2, with TRBD1 as a possible D gene (5 bases). In germline, CDR1 is SGHTA, CDR2 FQGNSA. The CDR3 loop spans 19 amino acids. The V end lost 1 base, the J end lost 7 bases, and 28 bases lay between the germline ends. This chain's CDR3 is CASSLVPRAYLTSMAGYTF. The CDR3 DNA sequence: TGTGCCAGCAGCTTAGTTCCCAGGGCATATCTCACCTCCATGGCTGGCTACACCTTC. The whole variable domain, filled in from reference TRBV7-2 and TRBJ1-2, reads GAGVSQSPSNKVTEKGKDVELRCDPISGHTALYWYRQSLGQGLEFLIYFQGNSAPDKSGLPSDRFSAERTGGSVSTLTIQRTQQEDSAVYLCASSLVPRAYLTSMAGYTFGSGTRLTVV.

The V and J genes are TRBV5-1 and TRBJ2-1; D perhaps matches TRBD2 (6 bases). CDR3 size: 13 residues. Germline loops: CDR1 SGHRS, CDR2 YFSETQ. V lost 0 bases to trimming and J lost 11 bases, with 12 bases between them. CDR3 amino acids: CASSLGGREQQFF. CDR3 sequence (DNA): TGCGCCAGCAGCTTGGGAGGCCGGGAGCAGCAGTTCTTC.

The genes are TRBV27 and TRBJ1-1, with a weak D call TRBD1 (6 bases). Germline lookup yields CDR1 MNHEY and CDR2 SMNVEV (reference sequence). V was pared by 3 bases and J by 0 bases, with 17 bases between. The CDR3 has 17 amino acids. This CDR3 is CASSFRGAGVLNTEAFF. CDR3 bases: TGTGCCAGCAGTTTTAGGGGGGCAGGGGTCCTGAACACTGAAGCTTTCTTT.

V is TRBV6-6 and J is TRBJ1-5; D is possibly TRBD1 (6 bases). The V end was cut by 0 bases, the J end by 5 bases, with 11 bases between. The CDR3 has 15 residues. In germline, CDR1 is MNHNY, CDR2 SVGAGI (reference sequence). The CDR3 sequence: CASSYSNGGDQPQHF. For the CDR3, the DNA is TGTGCCAGCAGTTACTCGAACGGGGGCGATCAGCCCCAGCATTTT.

The chain employs TRBV2 and TRBJ2-1; 13 positions agree with TRBD2. Looked up from germline, CDR1 is SNHLY and CDR2 is FYNNEI. The CDR3 runs 18 residues. V was pared by 0 bases and J by 4 bases, with 6 bases of the junction left unmatched. In DNA form, the CDR3 reads TGTGCCAGCAGTGAAGCGAGGGGGACTAGCGGGATTTACAATGAGCAGTTCTTC. Amino acid sequence: CASSEARGTSGIYNEQFF.

This chain links TRBV28 with TRBJ1-1, with TRBD1 matching 7 bases. V shed 7 bases, J shed 10 bases, and the junction held 9 bases outside the gene matches. In germline, CDR1 is MDHEN, CDR2 SYDVKM. The CDR3 loop spans 12 amino acids. The CDR3, as DNA: TGTGCCAGCATCCCTGCAGGGGGTCGAGCTTTCTTT. The encoded protein is CASIPAGGRAFF.

The CDR3 reads CASRFGPTAMNTEAFF. DNA of the CDR3: TGTGCCAGCAGGTTCGGCCCGACAGCGATGAACACTGAAGCTTTCTTT. J is TRBJ1-1 and V is TRBV7-9, with D tentatively TRBD1 (5 bases). The germline V gene encodes CDR1 SEHNR and CDR2 FQNEAQ (reference sequence). The CDR3 loop spans 16 amino acids. V shed 6 bases and J shed 0 bases, with 17 bases lying between them.

This chain links TRBV6-6 with TRBJ2-3, with 9 bases lining up with TRBD2. V lost 6 bases, J lost 1 base, and 2 bases stayed unmatched. The V gene's germline CDR1 is MNHNY and CDR2 SVGAGI (reference sequence). The CDR3 runs 14 residues. CDR3 DNA sequence: TGTGCCAGCAGCGAGCGGGGGGGCACAGATACGCAGTATTTT. It translates to CASSERGGTDTQYF.

The chain employs TRBV28 and TRBJ2-7; D is tentatively TRBD1 or TRBD2 (5 bases each). Trimming removed 3 bases from V and 7 bases from J, with 10 bases in between. The CDR3 consists of 12 residues. CDR1 and CDR2 from the germline V gene are MDHEN and SYDVKM. The CDR3 coding sequence is TGTGCCAGCAGTTTTCAGGGAGATGAGCAGTACGTC. Its translation: CASSFQGDEQYV.

The rearrangement uses TRBV7-2 and TRBJ2-3; TRBD2 is a possible D gene (5 bases). The CDR3 totals 16 residues. The germline CDR1 and CDR2 sequences are SGHTA and FQGNSA. Trimming pared 1 base from V and 1 base from J, leaving 12 bases between. Written as DNA, the CDR3 is TGTGCCAGCAGCTTAGTCGGGGTTTATGGCACAGATACGCAGTATTTT. It codes for CASSLVGVYGTDTQYF.